The source of this TCR beta chain is a study of blood T cell repertoires in COVID-19. About the study: Donors in Cohort 3 who had recovered were those with two negative PCRs, healthcare professional clearance, or resolution of their symptoms. Whether acute or convalescent, the COVID-19 samples came from the United States, Italy and Spain.

Generated by immunoSEQ multiplex PCR, the TCRdb table keeps only in-frame clones and is missing some. This sample has about 210,000 clones; around 87% occur once, and the top ten carry 7.2%. Adults between about 18 and 95 years of age took part from 20 to 25 US areas. Participants' reported clinical history set cohort assignment. The sequencing sample was made of PBMCs or T cells enriched from blood (not recorded which). The clonotype was recovered from a man aged 25-40 years in a cohort exposed to, infected with or recovered from COVID-19 (not recorded which).

This chain's CDR3 is CASSRKAQGIIIATNEKLFF. CDR3 bases: TGCGCCAGCAGCCGAAAAGCGCAGGGCATCATAATTGCAACTAATGAAAAACTGTTTTTT. The chain joins TRBV4-3 to TRBJ1-4; a weak D match, TRBD1 (5 bases). Germline V lookup: CDR1 LGHNA, CDR2 YSLEER. CDR3 size: 20 residues. V was pared by 4 bases and J by 0 bases, with 24 bases between.